These 6 T cell receptor beta chains share one sample of origin, sequenced in a study of T cells in Graves' hyperthyroidism and ophthalmopathy. It was RNA transcripts that yielded the amplified TCR beta CDR3 regions. Initially, a first-round RT-PCR of the TCR CDR3 employed the HTBI primer set. MiXCR was run by TCRdb on the multiplex PCR reads, yielding one entry per CDR3 protein. The data show 500,000 or so distinct CDR3 sequences, with 15% to 20% seen just once and approximately 16% held by the top ten. What was sequenced was blood. The receptors here all came from a woman younger than 35 with Graves' ophthalmopathy.

This clonotype was detected only a few times. This chain uses TRBV6-1 with TRBJ2-2, with D hard to call. Germline CDR1 is MNHNS and CDR2 is SASEGT. Deletions cut 3 bases from V and 3 bases from J, with 8 bases between. The CDR3 consists of 14 residues. This CDR3 reads CASSDGPHTGELFF. The CDR3 DNA sequence: TGTGCCAGCAGTGATGGGCCTCACACCGGGGAGCTGTTTTTT.

This chain links TRBV2 with TRBJ2-2; the match to TRBD2 covers 7 bases. This CDR3 comprises 17 residues. Germline CDR1 and CDR2: SNHLY and FYNNEI. V was pared by 5 bases and J by 4 bases, with 13 bases of the junction left unmatched. CDR3 in amino acids: CASSTGSGTTGTGELFF. CDR3 nucleotide sequence: TGTGCCAGCAGTACGGGGTCTGGGACTACGGGCACCGGGGAGCTGTTTTTT.

Notes on this clonotype: This may be a read error, as it is one base from a much larger clone. The final CDR3 position lacks the conserved phenylalanine or tryptophan, pointing to a likely read error. The chain has TRBV5-1 and TRBJ2-4, with TRBD1 matching over 9 bases. The CDR3 covers 15 residues. Germline V CDR1 and CDR2: SGHRS, YFSETQ. The V and J ends lost 0 bases and 3 bases, in that order; junction bases with no gene match: 1. CDR3: CASSLGQGDKNIQYS. CDR3 DNA sequence: TGCGCCAGCAGCTTGGGACAGGGGGACAAAAACATTCAGTACTCC.

The table lists this clonotype with many counts. The rearrangement uses TRBV15 and TRBJ2-5; TRBD2 matches at 7 bases. V shed 8 bases and J 3 bases; nucleotides not matched to a gene: 3. Germline V CDR1 and CDR2: LNHNV, YYDKDF (reference sequence). The CDR3 sequence is 12 residues long. CDR3 bases: TGTGCCACCTCCCTAGCGGAAGAGACCCAGTACTTC. This codes for CATSLAEETQYF. Using reference TRBV15 and TRBJ2-5 for the parts outside the CDR3, the full variable domain is DAMVIQNPRYQVTQFGKPVTLSCSQTLNHNVMYWYQQKSSQAPKLLFHYYDKDFNNEADTPDNFQSRRPNTSFCFLDIRSPGLGDTAMYLCATSLAEETQYFGPGTRLLVL.

The DNA of the CDR3 is TGCGCCAGCAGCCAAGGAAGGAGCGGGAGCAACAATGAGCAGTTCTTC. It codes for CASSQGRSGSNNEQFF. This sequence joins TRBV4-3 and TRBJ2-1; TRBD2 matches 8 bases. The length of the CDR3 is 16 residues. J was trimmed by 5 bases and V by 1 base; bases with no gene match: 7. Germline CDR1 LGHNA, CDR2 YSLEER.

The sample holds one count of this clonotype. The CDR3 protein is CASRGLAGDPAKNIQYF. DNA for the CDR3: TGTGCCAGCAGGGGACTAGCGGGGGACCCAGCCAAAAACATTCAGTACTTC. The V call is TRBV28, the J call TRBJ2-4; 14 nucleotides agree with TRBD2. V shed 6 bases, J shed 0 bases, and the junction held 4 bases outside the gene matches. CDR1 and CDR2 from the germline V gene are MDHEN and SYDVKM. This CDR3 has 17 residues.